This TCR beta chain was identified in a study of technical replicates of blood from four donors. The CDR3 loop spans 14 amino acids. CDR1 is SGHDT, CDR2 YYEEEE, per germline. Losses at the gene ends were 3 bases for V and 6 bases for J; bases not matched to a gene: 5. Profiled with immunoSEQ multiplex PCR; TCRdb holds only in-frame clones, not every one. In the table there are 70,000 to 90,000 clones, 94% of which are singletons. Specimen: T cells isolated from PBMCs. The sequence came from a human donor in good health. The chain couples TRBV5-6 to TRBJ2-1; TRBD2 agrees at 8 bases. This chain's CDR3 is CASSWGLVFNEQFF. As DNA, the CDR3 is TGTGCCAGCAGCTGGGGACTAGTATTCAATGAGCAGTTCTTC.